The 31 T cell receptor beta chains below all came from one sample that was sequenced in a study of T cell responses to AZD1222 COVID-19 vaccine. Profiling relied on immunoSEQ multiplex PCR, and the TCRdb table lists in-frame clones only, not all of them. Of 130,000 or so clones listed, around 83% are singletons. The input for sequencing was peripheral blood, taken 28 days after the second AZD1222 dose. Source of these receptors: an adult who received the AZD1222 COVID-19 vaccine.

This rearrangement joins TRBV6-5 to TRBJ2-1, with 9 positions matching TRBD2. There are 14 residues in the CDR3. The J segment lost 7 bases and the V segment lost 7 bases, leaving 8 bases of the junction unmatched. Germline loops: CDR1 MNHEY, CDR2 SVGAGI. This CDR3 is CASKWRGGRNEQFF. The CDR3 bases are TGTGCCAGCAAATGGCGGGGGGGCCGAAATGAGCAGTTCTTC.

CDR3 protein: CASSEDRVELFF. The CDR3, as DNA: TGTGCCAGCAGTGAAGACAGGGTGGAACTGTTTTTT. The chain carries TRBV2 and TRBJ1-4; perhaps TRBD1 as D (6 bases). In germline, CDR1 is SNHLY, CDR2 FYNNEI. V lost 1 base and J lost 12, with 9 bases in between. The length of the CDR3 is 12 residues.

Written as DNA, the CDR3 is TGTGCCACCAGCAGAGATGTGCGGGGACAGTTCTTC. Translated, it gives CATSRDVRGQFF. The chain employs TRBV15 and TRBJ2-1; maybe TRBD2 (6 bases). The V gene lost 0 bases and the J gene lost 13 bases, with 10 bases spanning the gap. CDR1 is LNHNV, CDR2 YYDKDF, per germline (reference sequence). The CDR3 sequence is 12 residues long.

The chain has TRBV18 and TRBJ2-1; unclear D gene. Germline CDR1 KGHSH, CDR2 LQKENI. Trimming shortened V by 0 bases and J by 8 bases, and 5 bases separated the two germline ends. CDR3 length equals 12 residues. The CDR3 sequence is CASSPPSDEQFF. Here the CDR3 DNA reads TGTGCCAGCTCACCACCGAGCGATGAGCAGTTCTTC.

J is TRBJ2-5 and V is TRBV10-1; the match to TRBD2 covers 10 bases. The junction had 6 bases not matched to a gene; V was cut back by 3 bases and J by 5 bases. In germline, CDR1 is WNHNN, CDR2 SYGVQD (reference sequence). The CDR3 totals 15 residues. The CDR3 bases are TGCGCCAGCAGTGATACTAGCGGGGCCTGGGAGACCCAGTACTTC. Translated: CASSDTSGAWETQYF.

The rearrangement uses TRBV5-4 and TRBJ1-1; a possible D gene is TRBD1 (5 bases). V was clipped by 4 bases and J by 1 base, with 11 bases between them. Germline CDR1 SGHNT, CDR2 YYREEE (reference sequence). The CDR3 is made up of 14 amino acids. CDR3 protein: CASSTGHANTEAFF. CDR3 in DNA: TGTGCCAGCAGCACCGGACACGCGAACACTGAAGCTTTCTTT.

The gene calls are TRBV10-3 and TRBJ2-7; 10 bases agree with TRBD2. CDR3 size: 14 residues. V lost 6 bases to trimming and J lost 4 bases; unmatched junction nucleotides: 6. Germline-derived CDR1 and CDR2 are ENHRY and SYGVKD. The CDR3 here is CAIRRSGGEYEQYF. For the CDR3, the DNA is TGTGCCATCAGAAGAAGCGGGGGGGAATACGAGCAGTACTTC.

This clone has only one observation. V gene TRBV15 combines with J gene TRBJ2-7; D gene uncertain. CDR3 size: 12 residues. V was clipped by 3 bases and J by 3 bases, with 6 bases between them. The germline V gene has CDR1 LNHNV and CDR2 YYDKDF (reference sequence). The CDR3 DNA reads as TGTGCCACCAGCAGCGGTTTCTACGAGCAGTACTTC. It is translated as CATSSGFYEQYF.

A remark on this clone: Relative to the germline gene, one junction end is altered; a read error may explain this. J is TRBJ2-1 and V is TRBV7-7; no clear D. Germline CDR1 reads SSHAT; CDR2 reads FNYEAQ (reference sequence). The CDR3 length is 12 residues. CDR3 amino acids: CASSATGIEQFF. The CDR3, as DNA: TGTGCTAGCAGCGCCACCGGTATTGAGCAGTTCTTC.

The CDR3 sequence: CSAAWRFEQYF. The CDR3 DNA follows: TGCAGTGCCGCCTGGAGATTCGAGCAGTACTTC. The V gene is TRBV20-1, the J gene TRBJ2-7; no clear D. CDR3 length: 11 amino acids. Trimming removed 6 bases at V and 6 bases at J, with 12 bases between. Germline V gene lookup returns CDR1 DFQATT and CDR2 SNEGSKA (reference sequence).

The chain couples TRBV7-2 to TRBJ2-3; D unclear. The CDR3 runs to 12 residues. CDR1 and CDR2 from the germline V gene are SGHTA and FQGNSA. V gave up 1 base and J gave up 6 bases, with 5 bases separating them. The DNA for the CDR3 is TGTGCCAGCAGCTTAGGGTGGGATACGCAGTATTTT. Amino acid sequence: CASSLGWDTQYF.

The chain carries TRBV18 and TRBJ2-2; a possible D gene is TRBD1 (7 bases). Germline V gene lookup returns CDR1 KGHSH and CDR2 LQKENI. There are 15 residues in the CDR3. V lost 6 bases, J lost 2 bases, and 13 bases lay in between. CDR3 sequence (DNA): TGTGCCAGCTCCCACAGGGGACTTAACACCGGGGAGCTGTTTTTT. It yields the protein CASSHRGLNTGELFF.

The chain carries TRBV9 and TRBJ1-1; no firm D call. V lost 0 bases to trimming and J lost 7 bases, with 16 bases between them. The CDR3 is 15 residues long. CDR1 and CDR2 (germline): SGDLS, YYNGEE. The CDR3 region has the DNA TGTGCCAGCAGCGTAGGAAGGTGGCAGGTACATGAAGCTTTCTTT. This encodes CASSVGRWQVHEAFF.

This chain connects TRBV28 to TRBJ1-4; TRBD1 agrees at 7 bases. J gave up 4 bases and V 5 bases, and 1 base lay outside the gene matches. This CDR3 contains 13 residues. Germline loops: CDR1 MDHEN, CDR2 SYDVKM. For the CDR3, the DNA is TGTGCCAGCAGTCAGGGGGGTAATGAAAAACTGTTTTTT. This encodes CASSQGGNEKLFF.

The rearrangement joins TRBV18 to TRBJ2-2; TRBD1 agrees at 7 bases. V dropped 4 bases and J dropped 5; count of bases not matched to a gene: 7. CDR1 is KGHSH, CDR2 LQKENI, per germline. The length of the CDR3 is 15 residues. In DNA form, the CDR3 reads TGTGCCAGCTCACAGACAGGGATGCAGACCGGGGAGCTGTTTTTT. Translating gives CASSQTGMQTGELFF.

This chain links TRBV9 with TRBJ2-7; D remains ambiguous. The germline V gene has CDR1 SGDLS and CDR2 YYNGEE. The CDR3 spans 13 residues. Trimming shortened V by 0 bases and J by 2 bases, and 6 bases separated the two germline ends. The CDR3 spells CASSVGATYEQYF. CDR3 bases: TGTGCCAGCAGCGTAGGGGCAACCTACGAGCAGTACTTC.

A note on this clone: It is unclear where the CDR3 begins or ends on the DNA, so no DNA is shown, and the CDR3 is as TCRdb lists it. The J gene is TRBJ2-6, the V gene TRBV12-2. TRBV12-2 is labeled a pseudogene. The CDR3 length equals 15 residues, ends included. The CDR3 sequence is CASRLVGSGANVLTF.

The V gene is TRBV19, the J gene TRBJ1-1; D gene unclear. Germline V gives CDR1 LNHDA, CDR2 SQIVND (reference sequence). V gave up 0 bases and J gave up 5 bases, with 10 bases separating them. The CDR3 has 14 residues. The CDR3 region is CASSIEGRGTEAFF. The CDR3 bases are TGTGCCAGTAGTATAGAGGGCCGAGGTACTGAAGCTTTCTTT. Looking up the rest from reference TRBV19 and TRBJ1-1 gives the full variable domain: DGGITQSPKYLFRKEGQNVTLSCEQNLNHDAMYWYRQDPGQGLRLIYYSQIVNDFQKGDIAEGYSVSREKKESFPLTVTSAQKNPTAFYLCASSIEGRGTEAFFGQGTRLTVV.

The J gene is TRBJ1-1, the V gene TRBV19; weak D call: TRBD1 (5 bases). The CDR3 covers 13 residues. Germline V gene lookup returns CDR1 LNHDA and CDR2 SQIVND (reference sequence). Trimming took 3 bases from V and 6 from J, leaving 11 bases between them. The CDR3 DNA is TGTGCCAGTAGTATCCAGGGAAACGCTGAAGCTTTCTTT. Its translation: CASSIQGNAEAFF. The variable domain in full, completed from reference TRBV19 and TRBJ1-1, reads DGGITQSPKYLFRKEGQNVTLSCEQNLNHDAMYWYRQDPGQGLRLIYYSQIVNDFQKGDIAEGYSVSREKKESFPLTVTSAQKNPTAFYLCASSIQGNAEAFFGQGTRLTVV.

The V call is TRBV6-5, the J call TRBJ2-7, with 8 nucleotides matching TRBD2. V dropped 5 bases and J dropped 4; count of bases not matched to a gene: 4. The CDR3 loop spans 13 amino acids. Germline loops: CDR1 MNHEY, CDR2 SVGAGI. The CDR3 nucleotides are TGTGCCAGCAGTCGGGGGGGAGAGTACGAGCAGTACTTC. Translation: CASSRGGEYEQYF.

J is TRBJ2-3 and V is TRBV21-1; the DNA was not used to check the table's D call, TRBD2. TRBV21-1 is classified as a pseudogene. The CDR3 contains 16 residues. DNA of the CDR3: TGTGCCAGCAGCAAGATAGGGAGGGGGACTCCCTATACGCAGTATTTT. It encodes CASSKIGRGTPYTQYF.

The chain carries TRBV18 and TRBJ2-5; TRBD2 agrees at 14 bases. CDR1 and CDR2 (germline): KGHSH, LQKENI. Trimming removed 1 base from V and 3 bases from J; junction bases left unmatched: 4. The CDR3 sequence is 17 residues long. As DNA, the CDR3 is TGTGCCAGCTCACCACGGACTAGCGGGGGGACCAAAGAGACCCAGTACTTC. Protein sequence: CASSPRTSGGTKETQYF. Combining the CDR3 with reference TRBV18 and TRBJ2-5 gives the whole variable domain NAGVMQNPRHLVRRRGQEARLRCSPMKGHSHVYWYRQLPEEGLKFMVYLQKENIIDESGMPKERFSAEFPKEGPSILRIQQVVRGDSAAYFCASSPRTSGGTKETQYFGPGTRLLVL.

The DNA for the CDR3 is TGTGCCAGCAGCCGAGACCAACGACCTGAAGCTTTCTTT. The encoded protein is CASSRDQRPEAFF. The chain has TRBV5-6 and TRBJ1-1; D gene ambiguous. This CDR3 has 13 residues. Trimming took off 4 bases at V and 6 bases at J, with 13 bases between the two ends. In germline, CDR1 is SGHDT, CDR2 YYEEEE.

This sequence joins TRBV12-3 or TRBV12-4 and TRBJ1-2; a possible D gene is TRBD1 (5 bases). The CDR3 runs to 13 residues. The germline V and J ends were trimmed by 1 base and 8 bases, with 11 bases remaining between them. DNA of the CDR3: TGTGCCAGCAGTTTAGGTGGGCCAGGGGGCTACACCTTC. Translating gives CASSLGGPGGYTF.

The chain is built from TRBV21-1 and TRBJ1-1. TRBV21-1 is noted as a pseudogene. The CDR3 length is 12 residues. For the CDR3, the DNA is TGTGCCAGCAGCCCACCCCAAACGCAAGCTTTCTTT. Translation: CASSPPQTQAFF.

The V call is TRBV5-8, the J call TRBJ2-7; either TRBD1 or TRBD2 may supply D (5 bases each). There are 13 residues in the CDR3. CDR1 is SGHTS, CDR2 YDEGEE, per germline. V lost 7 bases and J 4 bases, leaving 15 bases between the germline ends. CDR3 DNA sequence: TGTGCCAGCCTCTCGGTCGGGGCTTACGAGCAGTACTTC. This sequence encodes CASLSVGAYEQYF.

Notes on this clone: Other DNA sequences from this sample encode an identical CDR3 as well. V and J are TRBV19 and TRBJ1-1, with 10 nucleotides matching TRBD1. The junction had 4 bases not matched to a gene; V was cut back by 7 bases and J by 5 bases. The germline V gene has CDR1 LNHDA and CDR2 SQIVND (reference sequence). The CDR3 totals 13 residues. CDR3 in DNA: TGTGCCAGTACCCGGACAGGGGGAACTGAAGCTTTCTTT. Its translation: CASTRTGGTEAFF.

This chain connects TRBV28 to TRBJ2-6, with D tentatively TRBD2 (5 bases). The germline V gene has CDR1 MDHEN and CDR2 SYDVKM. V gave up 10 bases and J gave up 5 bases, with 12 bases separating them. This CDR3 has 13 residues. CDR3 coding DNA: TGTGCCACCGGGGTTAATAGGGCCAACGTCCTGACTTTC. Amino acids: CATGVNRANVLTF.

The J gene is TRBJ1-4, the V gene TRBV28, with D tentatively TRBD1 (5 bases). Trimming pared 5 bases from V and 0 bases from J, leaving 7 bases between. CDR1 and CDR2 (germline): MDHEN, SYDVKM. This CDR3 has 14 residues. The CDR3 here is CASSDSSTNEKLFF. The CDR3 DNA is TGTGCCAGCAGTGACAGCTCAACTAATGAAAAACTGTTTTTT.

This clone showed up just once. This rearrangement joins TRBV21-1 to TRBJ2-7; TRBD2, the table's D call, was not compared with the DNA. TRBV21-1 is given as a pseudogene. CDR3 size: 17 residues. This chain's CDR3 is CASSKEGTSGGAGEQYF. The CDR3 region has the DNA TGTGCCAGCAGCAAAGAGGGAACTAGCGGGGGGGCCGGGGAGCAGTACTTC.

The gene calls are TRBV6-5 and TRBJ1-1; no definite D call. The CDR3 runs 14 residues. Germline CDR1 reads MNHEY; CDR2 reads SVGAGI. Trimming removed 6 bases from V and 6 bases from J, with 17 bases in between. CDR3 coding DNA: TGTGCCAGCAGCGATCCGGGTCGGAGGGCTGAAGCTTTCTTT. Protein product: CASSDPGRRAEAFF.